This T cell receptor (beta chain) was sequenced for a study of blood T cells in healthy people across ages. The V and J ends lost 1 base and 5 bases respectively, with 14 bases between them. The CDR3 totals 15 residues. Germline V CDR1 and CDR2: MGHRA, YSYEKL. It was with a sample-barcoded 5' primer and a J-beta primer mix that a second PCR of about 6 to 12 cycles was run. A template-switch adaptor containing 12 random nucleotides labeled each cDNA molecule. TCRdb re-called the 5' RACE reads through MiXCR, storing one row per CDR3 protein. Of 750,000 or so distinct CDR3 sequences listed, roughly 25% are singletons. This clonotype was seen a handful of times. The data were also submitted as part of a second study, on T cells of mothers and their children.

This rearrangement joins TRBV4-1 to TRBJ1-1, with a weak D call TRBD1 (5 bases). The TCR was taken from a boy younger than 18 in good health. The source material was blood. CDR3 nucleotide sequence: TGCGCCAGCAGCCAAGTCGGGGGTGGTTTTACTGAAGCTTTCTTT. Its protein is CASSQVGGGFTEAFF.